The 22 T cell receptor beta chains reported below all come from one sample, sequenced in a study of cytomegalovirus exposure and HLA in healthy donors. Researchers ran the PCR with 60 Vbeta and 13 Jbeta primers. TCRdb keeps only in-frame clones here, not all; method: immunoSEQ multiplex PCR. Of approximately 150,000 clones listed, roughly 80% are singletons. The sequencing input was PBMCs. These receptors were obtained from a woman aged 25-40 years in good health and CMV-seropositive.

CDR3 in DNA: TGTGCCAGCAGGACAGACATGAACACTGAAGCTTTCTTT. This gives the protein CASRTDMNTEAFF. The V gene is TRBV2, the J gene TRBJ1-1; maybe TRBD1 (5 bases). The CDR3 is made up of 13 amino acids. V shed 6 bases and J shed 0 bases, with 8 bases lying between them. Germline CDR1 is SNHLY and CDR2 is FYNNEI.

The rearrangement uses TRBV9 and TRBJ1-3, with D uncertain. Germline V CDR1 and CDR2: SGDLS, YYNGEE. Trimming left V 3 bases short and J 2 bases short, with 9 bases between. This CDR3 has 14 residues. The DNA of the CDR3 is TGTGCCAGCAGCGGGGTGGGAGCTGGAAACACCATATATTTT. This translates into CASSGVGAGNTIYF.

J is TRBJ1-1 and V is TRBV14; TRBD1 matches 9 bases. The germline V gene has CDR1 SGHDN and CDR2 FVKESK. The CDR3 spans 16 residues. After removal of 3 bases from V and 3 bases from J, the junction contained 8 bases not matched to a gene. CDR3 amino acids: CASSHYRGPRDTEAFF. CDR3 nucleotides: TGTGCCAGCAGCCACTACAGGGGGCCCCGGGACACTGAAGCTTTCTTT.

The chain has TRBV7-9 and TRBJ2-1; 8 nucleotides match TRBD1. J lost 7 bases, V lost 5 bases, and 10 bases had no gene match. CDR3 size: 15 residues. The germline gives CDR1 SEHNR, CDR2 FQNEAQ (reference sequence). CDR3 bases: TGTGCCAGCAGCCCGTGGACAGGGAGGAGGAATGAGCAGTTCTTC. Protein product: CASSPWTGRRNEQFF.

This clone was observed once. This chain links TRBV7-2 with TRBJ1-2, with D maybe TRBD1 (6 bases). The CDR3 has 11 amino acids. Trimming removed 9 bases from V and 8 bases from J, with 13 bases in between. The germline V gene encodes CDR1 SGHTA and CDR2 FQGNSA. In DNA, the CDR3 is TGTGCCAGTGGGGCAGGGGTCGGCTACACCTTC. Residues: CASGAGVGYTF.

This chain connects TRBV19 to TRBJ2-1; 7 bases line up with TRBD1. Germline assignment: CDR1 LNHDA and CDR2 SQIVND (reference sequence). After removal of 5 bases from V and 11 bases from J, the junction contained 6 bases not matched to a gene. The CDR3 is made up of 12 amino acids. Written as DNA, the CDR3 is TGTGCCAGTAGTGACAGACAGGGAAAGCAGTTCTTC. Amino acid sequence: CASSDRQGKQFF.

The chain uses TRBV21-1 and TRBJ2-5; TRBD2 was called by the table and not checked on the DNA. The better agreement between TRBJ2-7 and the DNA end casts doubt on the J call. TRBV21-1 is termed a pseudogene. CDR3 size: 19 residues. The CDR3 DNA follows: TGTGCCAGCAGCAAAGCGCTTTTCTTACTAGCGGGGGGGCTCTGCGAGCAGTACTTC. It encodes CASSKALFLLAGGLCEQYF.

V is TRBV5-6 and J is TRBJ2-3, with 7 bases that match TRBD1. V dropped 1 base and J dropped 3; count of bases not matched to a gene: 2. CDR1 and CDR2 from the germline V gene are SGHDT and YYEEEE. The CDR3 sequence is 14 residues long. This chain's CDR3 is CASSLKQGTDTQYF. The CDR3 DNA sequence: TGTGCCAGCAGCTTGAAACAGGGGACAGATACGCAGTATTTT. Together with reference TRBV5-6 and TRBJ2-3, the CDR3 gives the full variable domain: DAGVTQSPTHLIKTRGQQVTLRCSPKSGHDTVSWYQQALGQGPQFIFQYYEEEERQRGNFPDRFSGHQFPNYSSELNVNALLLGDSALYLCASSLKQGTDTQYFGPGTRLTVL.

This chain joins TRBV6-6 and TRBJ2-7; 12 bases agree with TRBD1. This CDR3 contains 15 residues. With 7 bases clipped from V and 5 bases from J, the junction kept 9 bases outside the gene matches. Germline CDR1 reads MNHNY; CDR2 reads SVGAGI (reference sequence). The CDR3 here is CASTPRGDRGHEQYF. The CDR3 DNA reads as TGTGCCAGCACCCCTCGGGGGGACAGGGGGCACGAGCAGTACTTC.

The CDR3 reads CASSLMGGSSYNEQFF. CDR3 nucleotides: TGTGCCAGCAGCTTAATGGGCGGGAGCTCCTACAATGAGCAGTTCTTC. The V and J genes are TRBV7-3 and TRBJ2-1, with TRBD2 matching over 7 bases. Trimming took 1 base from V and 0 from J; bases not matched to a gene: 3. CDR1 and CDR2 from the germline V gene are SGHTA and FQGTGA. This CDR3 spans 16 amino acids.

The rearrangement uses TRBV7-3 and TRBJ2-2; TRBD1 is a possible D gene (5 bases). This CDR3 has 13 residues. V was cut by 5 bases and J by 8 bases, with 12 bases left in between. Germline V gene lookup returns CDR1 SGHTA and CDR2 FQGTGA. CDR3 DNA sequence: TGTGCCAGCAGCCCAGGGATGGTAGGGGAGCTGTTTTTT. This encodes CASSPGMVGELFF.

The chain uses TRBV30 and TRBJ2-7; TRBD1 is a possible D gene (7 bases). This CDR3 is 13 amino acids long. V dropped 2 bases and J dropped 6 bases, with 14 bases sitting between them. Per the germline V gene, CDR1 is GTSNPN and CDR2 is SVGIG (reference sequence). CDR3 DNA: TGTGCCTGGAGTCGGCAGGGGGGCGGCGAGCAGTACTTC. Translation gives CAWSRQGGGEQYF.

J is TRBJ1-2 and V is TRBV19, with D unresolved. The germline CDR1 and CDR2 sequences are LNHDA and SQIVND (reference sequence). The CDR3 length is 14 residues. V was pared by 4 bases and J by 4 bases, with 13 bases between. The CDR3 loop reads CASSNRGVSYGYTF. In nucleotides, the CDR3 is TGTGCCAGTAGTAATCGGGGTGTCAGCTATGGCTACACCTTC.

The chain recombines TRBV6-1 with TRBJ2-6, with 9 bases identical to TRBD1. The ends lost 4 bases at V and 0 bases at J; junction bases unmatched: 4. This CDR3 comprises 17 residues. Germline assignment: CDR1 MNHNS and CDR2 SASEGT. CDR3 region: CASSAGTGTSGANVLTF. CDR3 bases: TGTGCCAGCAGTGCTGGGACAGGGACCTCTGGGGCCAACGTCCTGACTTTC.

This clone appeared once. The chain couples TRBV5-1 to TRBJ2-3; D is undetermined. The CDR3 spans 16 residues. The germline V gene encodes CDR1 SGHRS and CDR2 YFSETQ. Trimming left V 4 bases short and J 4 bases short, with 19 bases between. The CDR3 region has the DNA TGCGCCAGCAGCCCCGCCCGTATCCCTACCTCAGATACGCAGTATTTT. This gives the protein CASSPARIPTSDTQYF.

V gene TRBV7-9 combines with J gene TRBJ2-7; 12 bases are a match to TRBD1. CDR1 and CDR2 from the germline V gene are SEHNR and FQNEAQ (reference sequence). After removal of 6 bases from V and 3 bases from J, the junction contained 9 bases not matched to a gene. The CDR3 totals 16 residues. The CDR3 nucleotides are TGTGCCAGCAGAATGGGAGGGACAGGGGGCATCTACGAGCAGTACTTC. Translated: CASRMGGTGGIYEQYF.

This chain links TRBV5-1 with TRBJ1-4; D remains ambiguous. V was pared by 0 bases and J by 0 bases, with 9 bases between. Germline values: CDR1 SGHRS, CDR2 YFSETQ. This CDR3 comprises 16 residues. Here the CDR3 DNA reads TGCGCCAGCAGCTTGGTTGGAGCTACAACTAATGAAAAACTGTTTTTT. Amino acid sequence: CASSLVGATTNEKLFF.

This chain's CDR3 is CAWSEQGGDEKLFF. The CDR3 DNA sequence: TGTGCCTGGAGCGAACAGGGAGGGGACGAAAAACTGTTTTTT. This sequence joins TRBV30 and TRBJ1-4, with D maybe TRBD1 (6 bases). V was clipped by 3 bases and J by 8 bases, with 16 bases between them. The CDR3 sequence is 14 residues long. Germline V gene lookup returns CDR1 GTSNPN and CDR2 SVGIG (reference sequence).

Of note for this clone: Other DNA variants within this sample encode the same CDR3. The rearrangement links TRBV4-3 to TRBJ1-2; tentative D call: TRBD1 (5 bases). Germline values: CDR1 LGHNA, CDR2 YSLEER. The CDR3 sequence is 14 residues long. Trimming pared 1 base from V and 1 base from J, leaving 7 bases between. The CDR3 coding sequence is TGCGCCAGCAGCCAAGCGGGACTTAACTATGGCTACACCTTC. This sequence encodes CASSQAGLNYGYTF.

The J gene is TRBJ1-6, the V gene TRBV7-3, with 7 bases aligning to TRBD1. V was clipped by 7 bases and J by 0 bases; unmatched bases: 15. The germline CDR1 and CDR2 sequences are SGHTA and FQGTGA. This CDR3 is 19 amino acids long. The CDR3 DNA reads TGTGCCAGCACCCGTGCTTGGACAGGATGGGGCTCCTATAATTCACCCCTCCACTTT. It is translated as CASTRAWTGWGSYNSPLHF.

The chain is built from TRBV7-2 and TRBJ2-4, with TRBD2 matching 9 bases. The junction had 10 bases not matched to a gene; V was cut back by 1 base and J by 6 bases. Germline-derived CDR1 and CDR2 are SGHTA and FQGNSA. The CDR3 is made up of 17 amino acids. CDR3 in DNA: TGTGCCAGCAGCTTAGTTGGCGGGGGGGCCTTTTCAAACATTCAGTACTTC. It is translated as CASSLVGGGAFSNIQYF.

The rearrangement uses TRBV6-5 and TRBJ2-3; D not resolved. The CDR3 loop spans 14 amino acids. Germline lookup yields CDR1 MNHEY and CDR2 SVGAGI. Trimming took off 2 bases at V and 6 bases at J, with 12 bases between the two ends. DNA for the CDR3: TGTGCCAGCAGTTACAGAGTTACTCGGGATACGCAGTATTTT. Its translation is CASSYRVTRDTQYF.